What follows describes a single T cell receptor (beta chain). A single base separates this from a much larger clone, so it may be a read error. The data were obtained in a study of human T cells and chemical hapten exposure. Time point noted: patch test 2, 6 weeks after DPC sensitization. Treatment specified: therapeutic diphenylcyclopropenone sensitization with weekly scalp DPC. TCRdb called the RACE reads again in MiXCR, with one record for every CDR3 protein. The table shows 80,000 to 100,000 distinct CDR3 sequences, with around 9.3% occurring only once. CDR1 MNHEY and CDR2 SMNVEV come from the germline V gene (reference sequence). CDR3 length: 12 residues.

The receptor was derived from a woman between 45 and 65 years old with alopecia areata. Some clones in this sample may be carry-over from other donors' samples. This sequence joins TRBV27 and TRBJ2-5; a weak D match, TRBD1 (6 bases). Material: whole blood, obtained in connection with sensitization to the hapten diphenylcyclopropenone (DPC). The CDR3 nucleotides read TGTGCCTGCAGTGCGCAGGGGGAGACCCAGTACTTC. It specifies CACSAQGETQYF.